The clone carrying this TCR beta chain is a singleton in its sample. The record originates from a study of blood T cell repertoires in COVID-19. TCRdb's copy holds only in-frame clones and misses some; the assay was immunoSEQ multiplex PCR. Of about 80,000 clones in the sample, about 83% are singletons; the top ten hold roughly 40%. V lost 5 bases and J lost 7; bases outside the gene matches: 11. The CDR3 runs 14 residues. Germline loops: CDR1 GTSNPN, CDR2 SVGIG (reference sequence). This receptor was obtained from a man older than 75 with active or convalescent COVID-19. The specimen was peripheral blood. The chain joins TRBV30 to TRBJ2-1, with 7 bases that match TRBD2. The CDR3 sequence: CAWWYGGGLNEQFF. CDR3 DNA sequence: TGTGCCTGGTGGTATGGGGGAGGGCTAAATGAGCAGTTCTTC.